This TCR beta chain emerged from a study of blood T cell repertoires in COVID-19. Study as a whole: Cohort 3 recovered donors had two negative PCRs, clearance, or symptom resolution.

The repertoire was sequenced with immunoSEQ multiplex PCR; TCRdb's copy has only in-frame clones and lacks some. The repertoire holds 150,000 to 200,000 clones, roughly 85% seen once, with 15% to 20% in the top ten. With respect to this clone: At one boundary the junction diverges from the germline segment, which might be a read error.

Germline V gene sequence: CDR1 SSHAT, CDR2 FNYEAQ (reference sequence). The CDR3 covers 14 residues. The V call is TRBV7-7, the J call TRBJ2-2; tentatively, D is TRBD1 (6 bases). Sequencing was carried out using PBMCs or T cells enriched from blood (not recorded which). This clonotype was sampled from a woman aged 70 to 79 in a cohort exposed to, infected with or recovered from COVID-19 (not recorded which). This CDR3 is CASSRAGGPGELFF. CDR3 DNA sequence: TGTGCTAGCAGCCGGGCTGGGGGCCCCGGGGAGCTGTTTTTT.